Shown below are 5 T cell receptor beta chains from a single sample sequenced in a study of tumor-infiltrating lymphocytes in primary liver carcinoma. TCR beta cDNA was reverse-transcribed from roughly 0.45 ug of total RNA. The reaction used a constant-region primer and ProtoScript II reverse transcriptase. ARM-PCR, slightly modified, supplied the TCR beta libraries through three nested multiplex PCR rounds. Amplification in the first two PCR rounds was performed using TRBV1-TRBV30 forward primers and a C-beta reverse primer for 10 cycles each. MiXCR, run by TCRdb on the multiplex PCR reads, gives a single entry per CDR3 protein. The table lists some 95,000 distinct CDR3 sequences, 65% to 70% of them singletons. From approximately 20-30 mg of unsorted bulk tissue, DNA and RNA were co-extracted together. Sequencing was carried out using tumor-adjacent normal liver tissue. These receptors were collected from a middle-aged man with primary liver carcinoma and hepatitis B virus infection.

The chain links TRBV29-1 to TRBJ1-4; TRBD1 matches at 9 bases. This CDR3 spans 15 amino acids. Germline CDR1 reads SQVTM; CDR2 reads ANQGSEA. CDR3 coding DNA: TGCTGCATTGAAGCCCTGGGACAGGGTGATGAAAAACTGTTTTTT. This encodes CCIEALGQGDEKLFF. Full variable domain (rest looked up from reference TRBV29-1 and TRBJ1-4): SAVISQKPSRDICQRGTSLTIQCQVDSQVTMMFWYRQQPGQSLTLIATANQGSEATYESGFVIDKFPISRPNLTFSTLTVSNMSPEDSSIYLCCIEALGQGDEKLFFGSGTQLSVL.

A remark on this clonotype: One end of the junction varies from germline; a read error may be responsible. V usage is TRBV7-9 and J usage is TRBJ2-1; 7 bases align to TRBD2. The germline V gene has CDR1 SEHNR and CDR2 FQNEAQ (reference sequence). The CDR3 has 16 amino acids. The CDR3 DNA reads TGCGCCAGCAGCCCGGGCAGGGCGGGAGTCTGGGGTGAGCAGTTCTTC. It encodes CASSPGRAGVWGEQFF.

Notes on this clonotype: The germline gene is not matched at one end of the junction; a read error may be the cause. V is TRBV11-2 and J is TRBJ2-7; tentative D call: TRBD2 (6 bases). CDR1 and CDR2 from the germline V gene are SGHAT and FQNNGV. The length of the CDR3 is 15 residues. CDR3: CDSSLGGTLPYEQCF. The DNA for the CDR3 is TGTGACAGCAGCCTCGGAGGGACTCTACCCTACGAGCAGTGCTTC.

Regarding this clonotype: A much larger clone differs by one base, so this may be a read error. J is TRBJ2-3 and V is TRBV6-6, with D perhaps being TRBD1 or TRBD2 (5 bases each). Per the germline V gene, CDR1 is MNHNY and CDR2 is SVGAGI (reference sequence). Trimming took 11 bases from V and 6 from J, leaving 15 bases between them. The CDR3 is 12 amino acids. In DNA, the CDR3 is TGTGCCGCCAGAGGGGCCGGGGATACGCAGTATTTT. Amino acid sequence: CAARGAGDTQYF.

This clonotype occurred many times. The chain uses TRBV7-9 and TRBJ1-3; the D is unclear. The germline V and J ends were trimmed by 2 bases and 2 bases, with 4 bases remaining between them. From germline, CDR1 is SEHNR and CDR2 FQNEAQ (reference sequence). This CDR3 region has 13 residues. CDR3 in amino acids: CASSLLTGNTIYF. CDR3 bases: TGTGCCAGCAGCTTACTGACTGGAAACACCATATATTTT.